One sample yielded the 10 T cell receptor beta chains listed below, sequenced in a study of response to subunit inactivated influenza vaccine. TCRdb ran MiXCR on the RT-PCR reads and lists one entry per CDR3 protein. Altogether about 500,000 distinct CDR3 sequences are present, approximately 6.9% being singletons, with the ten largest covering roughly 14%. The sample was PBMCs from blood, taken less than 30 months after vaccination. All receptors derive from a man aged 45-69 years who received an inactivated influenza vaccine.

This clonotype was counted ten times or more. This chain links TRBV10-3 with TRBJ2-7; 11 nucleotides match TRBD1. Germline lookup yields CDR1 ENHRY and CDR2 SYGVKD. The CDR3 sequence is 18 residues long. The J segment lost 6 bases and the V segment lost 4 bases, leaving 17 bases of the junction unmatched. The CDR3 region has the DNA TGTGCCATCAGTGGAGGGACAGGGGGTCAACGGACCCCACGCGAGCAGTACTTC. As protein: CAISGGTGGQRTPREQYF.

A few counts support this clonotype. V gene TRBV6-1 combines with J gene TRBJ1-1; 8 bases are shared with TRBD1. V shed 6 bases and J 5 bases; nucleotides not matched to a gene: 8. Germline CDR1 is MNHNS and CDR2 is SASEGT. The CDR3 is 14 amino acids. The CDR3 sequence is CASSLGHRGTEAFF. CDR3 DNA sequence: TGTGCCAGCAGCCTGGGACACAGGGGGACTGAAGCTTTCTTT.

The rearrangement joins TRBV12-3 or TRBV12-4 to TRBJ2-6; D may be TRBD2 (5 bases). The CDR3 length is 17 residues. Trimming stripped 1 base from V and 3 bases from J, with 13 bases between. CDR3 amino acids: CASSLGTGSGGANVLTF. DNA of the CDR3: TGTGCCAGCAGTTTAGGGACTGGTTCCGGTGGGGCCAACGTCCTGACTTTC.

This clonotype was picked up a small number of times. The V call is TRBV21-1, the J call TRBJ1-1; no check of the table's D call, TRBD1, against the DNA was made. TRBV21-1 is classified as a pseudogene. The CDR3 is made up of 16 amino acids. The CDR3 region has the DNA TGTGCCAGCAGCTCCCGCCGGGGACAGGGCGGGACTGAAGCTTTCTTT. Translating gives CASSSRRGQGGTEAFF.

The chain employs TRBV5-1 and TRBJ2-1, with D perhaps matching TRBD2 (6 bases). V was trimmed by 0 bases and J by 7 bases, leaving 20 bases between them. The CDR3 totals 17 residues. Germline-derived CDR1 and CDR2 are SGHRS and YFSETQ. CDR3: CASSLAPGAGGENEQFF. DNA for the CDR3: TGCGCCAGCAGCTTGGCTCCCGGGGCCGGGGGAGAGAATGAGCAGTTCTTC.

This clonotype was detected only a few times. The gene calls are TRBV18 and TRBJ2-7, with D perhaps TRBD2 (7 bases). The V gene's germline CDR1 is KGHSH and CDR2 LQKENI. V was trimmed by 3 bases and J by 6 bases, leaving 12 bases between them. The CDR3 length is 13 residues. Here the CDR3 reads CASSPNREGEQYF. CDR3 DNA sequence: TGTGCCAGCTCACCTAACAGGGAGGGCGAGCAGTACTTC. The whole variable domain, filled in from reference TRBV18 and TRBJ2-7, reads NAGVMQNPRHLVRRRGQEARLRCSPMKGHSHVYWYRQLPEEGLKFMVYLQKENIIDESGMPKERFSAEFPKEGPSILRIQQVVRGDSAAYFCASSPNREGEQYFGPGTRLTVT.

The J gene is TRBJ2-6, the V gene TRBV5-1; D unresolved. This CDR3 region has 17 residues. CDR1 is SGHRS and CDR2 is YFSETQ in the germline V gene. Trimming removed 0 bases at V and 0 bases at J, with 10 bases between. The CDR3 DNA is TGCGCCAGCAGCTTGGGTACACCCAGCTCTGGGGCCAACGTCCTGACTTTC. This sequence encodes CASSLGTPSSGANVLTF.

This clonotype appeared many times. The V gene is TRBV12-3 or TRBV12-4, the J gene TRBJ2-2; 7 bases are shared with TRBD1. V dropped 6 bases and J dropped 1; count of bases not matched to a gene: 5. The CDR3 is made up of 15 amino acids. For the CDR3, the DNA is TGTGCCAGCAGCAGACAGGGCTTGAACACCGGGGAGCTGTTTTTT. It specifies CASSRQGLNTGELFF.

This clonotype was counted a few times. V and J are TRBV20-1 and TRBJ2-7, with 9 bases fitting TRBD2. The CDR3 is 14 residues long. Losses at the gene ends were 6 bases for V and 4 bases for J; bases not matched to a gene: 10. Germline-derived CDR1 and CDR2 are DFQATT and SNEGSKA (reference sequence). In DNA, the CDR3 is TGCAGTGCGGAATCTGAGCGGGAGGTTTACGAGCAGTACTTC. The encoded protein is CSAESEREVYEQYF.

J is TRBJ1-2 and V is TRBV4-3; 7 nucleotides align to TRBD1. Trimming removed 0 bases from V and 7 bases from J; junction bases left unmatched: 5. The CDR3 is 14 amino acids. The germline gives CDR1 LGHNA, CDR2 YSLEER. The chain's CDR3 is CASSQDSAGGGYTF. The CDR3 nucleotides are TGCGCCAGCAGCCAAGATTCGGCAGGGGGTGGCTACACCTTC.